These 19 T cell receptor beta chains originate from one sample sequenced in a study of T cells in Graves' hyperthyroidism and ophthalmopathy. From RNA transcripts, TCR beta CDR3 regions were amplified. HTBI primers drove first-round RT-PCR of the TCR CDR3. From the multiplex PCR reads, TCRdb called clonotypes with MiXCR, one entry per CDR3 protein. In the table there are some 440,000 distinct CDR3 sequences, around 16% of which are singletons. Material: blood. These receptors were collected from a woman aged 18-35 years with Graves' hyperthyroidism.

On this clonotype: The CDR3 carries no conserved terminal phenylalanine or tryptophan, so it likely arises from a read error. CDR3 nucleotides: TGTGCCTGCAGTTTGTCTTTCGGAGACAAACGTAACTATGGCTACACCCTC. Translated: CACSLSFGDKRNYGYTL. The chain joins TRBV28 to TRBJ1-2; unclear D gene. The CDR3 is made up of 17 amino acids. Germline lookup yields CDR1 MDHEN and CDR2 SYDVKM.

The chain uses TRBV24-1 and TRBJ2-1, with D uncertain. Trimming cost V 9 bases and J 6 bases, with 8 bases left between them. The germline gives CDR1 KGHDR, CDR2 SFDVKD. The CDR3 is 11 amino acids. The CDR3 DNA sequence: TGTGCCACCGGCGATCTCAATGAGCAGTTCTTC. Translation: CATGDLNEQFF.

This clonotype was recorded at least ten times. The V and J genes are TRBV20-1 and TRBJ2-5; 10 bases align to TRBD1. The CDR3 extends over 14 amino acids. The trim removed 3 bases at V and 5 bases at J, leaving 6 bases unmatched. From germline, CDR1 is DFQATT and CDR2 SNEGSKA (reference sequence). The CDR3: CSASQTGGGETQYF. CDR3 DNA sequence: TGCAGTGCTAGCCAGACAGGGGGCGGTGAGACCCAGTACTTC.

This clonotype has only a few counts. This chain joins TRBV6-1 and TRBJ1-2, with a weak D call TRBD1 (6 bases). Germline V lookup: CDR1 MNHNS, CDR2 SASEGT. This CDR3 spans 13 amino acids. Between the trimmed V and J ends, which lost 2 bases and 7 bases, there was a span of 11 bases. The CDR3 sequence is CASSEIDRTGYTF. CDR3 in DNA: TGTGCCAGCAGTGAAATCGACAGGACTGGCTACACCTTC.

The rearrangement joins TRBV24-1 to TRBJ2-1; 7 nucleotides agree with TRBD1. The J segment lost 3 bases and the V segment lost 5 bases, leaving 9 bases of the junction unmatched. Germline CDR1 and CDR2: KGHDR and SFDVKD. The CDR3 is made up of 16 amino acids. CDR3: CATSGSGTEDYNEQFF. CDR3 coding DNA: TGTGCCACCAGTGGCTCCGGGACAGAAGACTACAATGAGCAGTTCTTC.

This clonotype was detected only a few times. The J gene is TRBJ1-5, the V gene TRBV12-3 or TRBV12-4; no firm D call. Trimming took off 1 base at V and 0 bases at J, with 7 bases between the two ends. The CDR3 loop spans 15 amino acids. The CDR3 region has the DNA TGTGCCAGCAGTTTAGTTCCTCCTAGCAATCAGCCCCAGCATTTT. As protein: CASSLVPPSNQPQHF.

In its sample, this clonotype was seen a few times. The chain links TRBV25-1 to TRBJ2-7; D uncertain. Germline CDR1 and CDR2: MGHDK and SYGVNS. The CDR3 spans 13 residues. Trimming stripped 4 bases from V and 1 base from J, with 8 bases between. The CDR3 loop reads CASSGDKSYEQYF. DNA for the CDR3: TGTGCCAGCAGTGGTGACAAGTCCTACGAGCAGTACTTC.

This clonotype appeared a few times. The rearrangement uses TRBV20-1 and TRBJ1-6; 9 nucleotides match TRBD1. V dropped 2 bases and J dropped 14; count of bases not matched to a gene: 19. The V gene's germline CDR1 is DFQATT and CDR2 SNEGSKA (reference sequence). This CDR3 contains 17 residues. The CDR3 reads CSARPSRDRDYSLTLHF. As DNA, the CDR3 is TGCAGTGCTAGACCGTCCCGGGACAGGGACTACTCCCTTACCCTCCACTTT.

This clonotype was counted many times. The chain carries TRBV28 and TRBJ1-4, with a tentative D call TRBD1 (5 bases). The CDR3 sequence is 13 residues long. CDR1 is MDHEN, CDR2 SYDVKM, per germline. Trimming pared 6 bases from V and 8 bases from J, leaving 13 bases between. This chain's CDR3 is CASSLRGKEKLFF. The CDR3 DNA sequence: TGTGCCAGCAGCCTTAGGGGTAAAGAAAAACTGTTTTTT.

In regard to this clonotype: A much larger clone differs from this one at a single base, so this may be a read error. The rearrangement links TRBV7-9 to TRBJ2-1; the D is unclear. Germline V gene lookup returns CDR1 SEHNR and CDR2 FQNEAQ (reference sequence). This CDR3 is built from 16 residues. The V end lost 7 bases, the J end lost 10 bases, and 26 bases lay between the germline ends. CDR3 amino acids: CASIDLSGSLTYEQFF. CDR3 in DNA: TGTGCCAGCATCGATCTTAGTGGATCGCTAACCTACGAGCAGTTCTTC. The full variable domain, with the rest looked up from reference TRBV7-9 and TRBJ2-1, is DTGVSQNPRHKITKRGQNVTFRCDPISEHNRLYWYRQTLGQGPEFLTYFQNEAQLEKSRLLSDRFSAERPKGSFSTLEIQRTEQGDSAMYLCASIDLSGSLTYEQFFGPGTRLTVL.

This clonotype has ten or more counts. The chain joins TRBV28 to TRBJ2-3; 9 bases are a match to TRBD2. CDR1 and CDR2 (germline): MDHEN, SYDVKM. V dropped 6 bases and J dropped 8; count of bases not matched to a gene: 15. CDR3 size: 16 residues. The CDR3: CASSPAGGRAGATQYF. CDR3 DNA: TGTGCCAGCAGCCCAGCGGGCGGGAGGGCCGGAGCTACGCAGTATTTT.

A few counts support this clonotype. This chain uses TRBV6-1 with TRBJ2-7; TRBD2 agrees at 11 bases. J was trimmed by 0 bases and V by 10 bases; bases with no gene match: 5. The CDR3 is 14 residues long. Germline V lookup: CDR1 MNHNS, CDR2 SASEGT. The CDR3 DNA sequence: TGTGCCATCTATGGACTAGCGGGCTCCTACGAGCAGTACTTC. It translates to CAIYGLAGSYEQYF.

This clonotype was recorded at least ten times. This chain uses TRBV3-1 with TRBJ1-1; TRBD1 aligns across 7 bases. The CDR3 sequence is 14 residues long. Germline CDR1 is LGHDT and CDR2 is YNNKEL (reference sequence). With V trimmed by 1 base and J by 3 bases, 2 bases remained unmatched. The CDR3 protein is CASSQGTGDTEAFF. The CDR3 nucleotides read TGTGCCAGCAGCCAAGGCACAGGGGACACTGAAGCTTTCTTT.

This clonotype occurred a few times. Mismatch with germline at one junction end may stem from a read error. This chain connects TRBV7-9 to TRBJ1-2; tentative D call: TRBD1 (6 bases). CDR1 and CDR2 from the germline V gene are SEHNR and FQNEAQ (reference sequence). The CDR3 extends over 15 amino acids. The CDR3 coding sequence is TGTGCCAGCAGCTTAGGGACAGCTCCTAATTATGGCTACACCTTC. Its protein is CASSLGTAPNYGYTF.

This clonotype was recorded a few times. The rearrangement joins TRBV27 to TRBJ2-7, with D hard to call. CDR3 length: 13 residues. V gave up 5 bases and J gave up 4 bases, with 12 bases separating them. CDR1 and CDR2 from the germline V gene are MNHEY and SMNVEV (reference sequence). The CDR3 sequence: CASSERSAYEQYF. For the CDR3, the DNA is TGTGCCAGCAGTGAGCGCTCTGCGTACGAGCAGTACTTC.

In the case of this clonotype: Since a much larger clone is just one base distant, this may be a read error. This chain joins TRBV12-3 or TRBV12-4 and TRBJ1-2; maybe TRBD1 (6 bases). The CDR3 extends over 13 amino acids. The CDR3 DNA reads TGTGCCGGCAGTTTCGGACAGTTCTATGGCTACACCTTC. Translated: CAGSFGQFYGYTF.

This clonotype came up a few times. J is TRBJ2-7 and V is TRBV13; the match to TRBD2 covers 7 bases. CDR3 length: 15 residues. The J segment lost 1 base and the V segment lost 5 bases, leaving 8 bases of the junction unmatched. Germline V CDR1 and CDR2: PRHDT, FYEKMQ (reference sequence). The CDR3 DNA reads TGTGCCAGCAGCCTCGGGGGGTTTGGGTCCTACGAGCAGTACTTC. Its translation: CASSLGGFGSYEQYF.

There are many counts of this clonotype. This chain links TRBV11-3 with TRBJ2-3; no definite D call. The V and J ends lost 2 bases and 2 bases respectively, with 11 bases between them. The CDR3 is 15 amino acids. Germline V gene sequence: CDR1 SGHNT, CDR2 YENEEA. The CDR3 is CASSLRIDTTDTQYF. Written as DNA, the CDR3 is TGTGCCAGCAGCTTACGTATAGACACCACAGATACGCAGTATTTT.

This CDR3 is CASTLGTGRNTQYF. DNA for the CDR3: TGTGCCAGCACCTTAGGGACAGGGAGAAATACGCAGTATTTT. The chain carries TRBV27 and TRBJ2-3; 9 bases fit TRBD1. This CDR3 has 14 residues. J gave up 7 bases and V 7 bases, and 9 bases lay outside the gene matches. The germline V gene has CDR1 MNHEY and CDR2 SMNVEV (reference sequence).